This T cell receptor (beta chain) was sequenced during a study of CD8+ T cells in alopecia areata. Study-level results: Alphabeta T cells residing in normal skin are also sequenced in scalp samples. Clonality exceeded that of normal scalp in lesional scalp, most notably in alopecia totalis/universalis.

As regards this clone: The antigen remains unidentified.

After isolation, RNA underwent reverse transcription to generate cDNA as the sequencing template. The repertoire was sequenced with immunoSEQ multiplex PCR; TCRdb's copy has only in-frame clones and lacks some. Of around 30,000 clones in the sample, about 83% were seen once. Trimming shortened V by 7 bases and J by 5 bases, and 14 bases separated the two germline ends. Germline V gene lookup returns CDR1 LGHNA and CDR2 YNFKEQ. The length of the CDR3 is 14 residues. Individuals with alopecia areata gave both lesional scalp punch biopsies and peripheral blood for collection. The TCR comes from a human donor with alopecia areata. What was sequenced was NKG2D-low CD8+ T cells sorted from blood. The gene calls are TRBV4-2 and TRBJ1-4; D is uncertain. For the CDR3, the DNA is TGTGCCAGCACCCCCCGAGGCGGAAATGAAAAACTGTTTTTT. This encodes CASTPRGGNEKLFF.